Below are 5 T cell receptor beta chains sequenced from a single sample in a study of control samples from healthy donors and cancer patients. Sequenced by immunoSEQ multiplex PCR; TCRdb stores in-frame clones only, minus some. The sample lists under 200,000 clones, roughly 95% occurring once. Sequenced: blood. The source is a woman in her sixties or seventies in good health.

V usage is TRBV7-9 and J usage is TRBJ1-3, with D uncertain. This CDR3 comprises 16 residues. The germline CDR1 and CDR2 sequences are SEHNR and FQNEAQ (reference sequence). Trimming took 1 base from V and 0 from J, leaving 10 bases between them. The CDR3 nucleotides read TGTGCCAGCAGCTTAGACCAGAGGAGCTCTGGAAACACCATATATTTT. Its translation: CASSLDQRSSGNTIYF.

The V and J genes are TRBV11-2 and TRBJ2-3; D tentatively reads TRBD1 or TRBD2 (6 bases each). Trimming shortened V by 3 bases and J by 10 bases, and 11 bases separated the two germline ends. Germline lookup yields CDR1 SGHAT and CDR2 FQNNGV. CDR3 length: 12 amino acids. The CDR3 DNA follows: TGTGCCAGCAGCTTCGCCGGGGGCCCGCAGTATTTT. Translation: CASSFAGGPQYF.

The V call is TRBV7-9, the J call TRBJ2-3; 7 nucleotides match TRBD1. Per the germline V gene, CDR1 is SEHNR and CDR2 is FQNEAQ (reference sequence). Trimming took 5 bases from V and 2 from J; bases not matched to a gene: 7. The length of the CDR3 is 15 residues. The CDR3 sequence is CASSQLTGLTDTQYF. As DNA, the CDR3 is TGTGCCAGCAGCCAGTTGACAGGGCTCACAGATACGCAGTATTTT.

This chain links TRBV19 with TRBJ1-2; 7 nucleotides match TRBD1. CDR1 is LNHDA, CDR2 SQIVND, per germline (reference sequence). The CDR3 has 13 residues. The junction had 9 bases not matched to a gene; V was cut back by 8 bases and J by 6 bases. CDR3 sequence reads: CASSTYRGDGYTF. CDR3 coding DNA: TGTGCCAGTTCTACCTACAGGGGAGATGGCTACACCTTC.

The J gene is TRBJ1-1, the V gene TRBV4-1, with D possibly being TRBD1 (5 bases). Germline CDR1 is MGHRA and CDR2 is YSYEKL. V was clipped by 1 base and J by 1 base, with 7 bases between them. This CDR3 region has 14 residues. CDR3 nucleotides: TGCGCCAGCAGCCAAGGACAGAAGAACACTGAAGCTTTCTTT. This sequence encodes CASSQGQKNTEAFF.